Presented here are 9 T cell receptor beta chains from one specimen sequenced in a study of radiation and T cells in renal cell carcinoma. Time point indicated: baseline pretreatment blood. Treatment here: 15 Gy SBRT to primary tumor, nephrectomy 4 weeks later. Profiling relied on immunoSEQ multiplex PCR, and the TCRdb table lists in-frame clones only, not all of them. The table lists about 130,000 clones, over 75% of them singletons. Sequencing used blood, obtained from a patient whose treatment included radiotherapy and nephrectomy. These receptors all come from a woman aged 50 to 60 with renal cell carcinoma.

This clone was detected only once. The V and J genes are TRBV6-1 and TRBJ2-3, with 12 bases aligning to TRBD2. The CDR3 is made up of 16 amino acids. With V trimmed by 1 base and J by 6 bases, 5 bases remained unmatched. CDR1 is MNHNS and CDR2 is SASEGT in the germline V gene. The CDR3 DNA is TGTGCCAGCAGTGAAGTCACTAGCGGGGGGCGGGATACGCAGTATTTT. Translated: CASSEVTSGGRDTQYF.

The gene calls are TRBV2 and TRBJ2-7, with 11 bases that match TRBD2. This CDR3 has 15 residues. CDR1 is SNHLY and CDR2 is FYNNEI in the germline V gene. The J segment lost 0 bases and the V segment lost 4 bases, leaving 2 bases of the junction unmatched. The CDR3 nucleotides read TGTGCCAGCAGTGGTGGACTAGCGGGCTCCTACGAGCAGTACTTC. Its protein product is CASSGGLAGSYEQYF.

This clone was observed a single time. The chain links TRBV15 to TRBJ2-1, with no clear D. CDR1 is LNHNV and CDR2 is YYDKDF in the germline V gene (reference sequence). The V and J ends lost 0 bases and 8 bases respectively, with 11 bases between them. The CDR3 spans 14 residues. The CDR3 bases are TGTGCCACCAGCAGAGAGCTGGAAAGCCATGAGCAGTTCTTC. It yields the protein CATSRELESHEQFF. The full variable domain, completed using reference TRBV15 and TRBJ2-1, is DAMVIQNPRYQVTQFGKPVTLSCSQTLNHNVMYWYQQKSSQAPKLLFHYYDKDFNNEADTPDNFQSRRPNTSFCFLDIRSPGLGDTAMYLCATSRELESHEQFFGPGTRLTVL.

CDR3 sequence: CASSFGTGIGSSYEQYF. The CDR3 DNA reads as TGTGCCAGCTCATTCGGGACAGGGATAGGATCGTCCTACGAGCAGTACTTC. V usage is TRBV18 and J usage is TRBJ2-7; 9 bases align to TRBD1. From germline, CDR1 is KGHSH and CDR2 LQKENI. CDR3 length: 17 amino acids. V was clipped by 5 bases and J by 1 base; unmatched bases: 12.

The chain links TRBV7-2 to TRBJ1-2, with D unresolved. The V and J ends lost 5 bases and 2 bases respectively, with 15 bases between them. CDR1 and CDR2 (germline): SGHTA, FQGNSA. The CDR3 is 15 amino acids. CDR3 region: CASSTRFGVNYGYTF. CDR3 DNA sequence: TGTGCCAGCAGCACTCGGTTCGGGGTCAACTATGGCTACACCTTC.

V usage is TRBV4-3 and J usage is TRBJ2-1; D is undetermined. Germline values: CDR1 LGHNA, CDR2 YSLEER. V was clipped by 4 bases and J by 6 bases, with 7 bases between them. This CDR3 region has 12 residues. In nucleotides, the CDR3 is TGCGCCAGCAGCCTCCGAACCAATGAGCAGTTCTTC. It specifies CASSLRTNEQFF.

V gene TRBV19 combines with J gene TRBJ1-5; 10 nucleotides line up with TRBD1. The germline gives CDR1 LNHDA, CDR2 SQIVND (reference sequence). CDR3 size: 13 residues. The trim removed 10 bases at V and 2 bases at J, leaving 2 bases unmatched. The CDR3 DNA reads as TGTGCCACCGGGACAGGGGGCAATCAGCCCCAGCATTTT. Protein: CATGTGGNQPQHF. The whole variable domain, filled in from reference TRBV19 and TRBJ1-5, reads DGGITQSPKYLFRKEGQNVTLSCEQNLNHDAMYWYRQDPGQGLRLIYYSQIVNDFQKGDIAEGYSVSREKKESFPLTVTSAQKNPTAFYLCATGTGGNQPQHFGDGTRLSIL.

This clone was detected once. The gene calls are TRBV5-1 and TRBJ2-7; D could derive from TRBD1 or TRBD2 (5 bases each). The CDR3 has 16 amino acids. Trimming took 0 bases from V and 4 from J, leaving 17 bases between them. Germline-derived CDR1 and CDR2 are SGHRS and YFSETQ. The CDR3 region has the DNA TGCGCCAGCAGCTTGGAATCGGGGACCGCTGCATACGAGCAGTACTTC. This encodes CASSLESGTAAYEQYF.

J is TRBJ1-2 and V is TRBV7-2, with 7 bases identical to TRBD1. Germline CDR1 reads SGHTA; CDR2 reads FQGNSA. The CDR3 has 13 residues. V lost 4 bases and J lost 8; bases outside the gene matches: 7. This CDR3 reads CASSSGQFFGYTF. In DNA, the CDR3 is TGTGCCAGCAGCTCGGGACAGTTCTTCGGCTACACCTTC.